One and the same sample provided the 30 T cell receptor beta chains below, sequenced in a study of T cells in Graves' hyperthyroidism and ophthalmopathy. The source material, RNA transcripts, was used to amplify TCR beta CDR3 regions. TCR CDR3 underwent first-round RT-PCR with the HTBI primer set. Each CDR3 protein is one row after TCRdb ran MiXCR on the multiplex PCR reads. Among 500,000 to 750,000 distinct CDR3 sequences listed, around a sixth were seen once. The sequenced material came from blood. The receptors stem from a woman aged 25 to 45 with Graves' hyperthyroidism.

This clonotype has just a few counts. The gene calls are TRBV27 and TRBJ1-5, with 7 bases aligning to TRBD1. Germline V CDR1 and CDR2: MNHEY, SMNVEV (reference sequence). The CDR3 consists of 15 residues. Unmatched junction bases numbered 4, after V lost 3 bases and J lost 2 bases. The CDR3 DNA sequence: TGTGCCAGCAGTTTCACAGGGGTGGGCAATCAGCCCCAGCATTTT. Protein product: CASSFTGVGNQPQHF.

Ten or more counts support this clonotype. The chain couples TRBV5-1 to TRBJ1-1, with unresolved D. The CDR3 totals 15 residues. Germline V CDR1 and CDR2: SGHRS, YFSETQ. V lost 1 base and J 0 bases, leaving 10 bases between the germline ends. This CDR3 reads CASSLSDPVNTEAFF. The CDR3 nucleotides are TGCGCCAGCAGCTTGTCCGACCCCGTGAACACTGAAGCTTTCTTT.

This clonotype was picked up a small number of times. Since a much larger clone is just one base distant, this may be a read error. The rearrangement uses TRBV19 and TRBJ2-1; D might be TRBD1 or TRBD2, each matching 6 bases. The length of the CDR3 is 17 residues. V was pared by 1 base and J by 9 bases, with 22 bases between. Per the germline V gene, CDR1 is LNHDA and CDR2 is SQIVND (reference sequence). As DNA, the CDR3 is TGTGCCAGTAGTATAGTAACCGGGGGCCGCGGAGACAGTGAGCAGTTCTTC. Its translation: CASSIVTGGRGDSEQFF.

This clonotype was observed a handful of times. This chain links TRBV19 with TRBJ2-3; 11 bases align to TRBD1. V gave up 5 bases and J gave up 2 bases; unmatched junction bases: 6. This CDR3 has 16 amino acids. The germline V gene has CDR1 LNHDA and CDR2 SQIVND (reference sequence). The chain's CDR3 is CASSPGTGGVTDTQYF. In DNA form, the CDR3 reads TGTGCCAGTAGTCCTGGGACAGGGGGTGTCACAGATACGCAGTATTTT.

Only a few counts were recorded for this clonotype. CDR3 sequence: CASSWDRGAGANVLTF. CDR3 in DNA: TGTGCCAGCAGCTGGGACAGGGGAGCTGGGGCCAACGTCCTGACTTTC. This rearrangement joins TRBV28 to TRBJ2-6, with 10 positions matching TRBD1. CDR3 length: 16 residues. Germline V CDR1 and CDR2: MDHEN, SYDVKM. V trimming: 6 bases; J trimming: 2 bases; junction bases outside the gene matches: 4.

The chain is built from TRBV12-3 or TRBV12-4 and TRBJ1-1, with D uncertain. This CDR3 region has 13 residues. Trimming took off 6 bases at V and 10 bases at J, with 18 bases between the two ends. The CDR3 here is CASSHDTTYGAFF. CDR3 DNA: TGTGCCAGCAGCCATGATACAACATACGGAGCTTTCTTT.

This clonotype was seen at least ten times. J is TRBJ2-3 and V is TRBV3-1, with 9 bases that match TRBD2. Germline CDR1 and CDR2: LGHDT and YNNKEL (reference sequence). The CDR3 is made up of 16 amino acids. The V and J ends lost 3 bases and 5 bases, in that order; junction bases with no gene match: 9. The CDR3 bases are TGTGCCAGCAGCCAGGGGGTAGCGGGAGTTGGAGATACGCAGTATTTT. As protein: CASSQGVAGVGDTQYF.

The sample holds many counts of this clonotype. This chain uses TRBV6-1 with TRBJ2-7; 10 nucleotides align to TRBD2. Germline V gives CDR1 MNHNS, CDR2 SASEGT. The V gene end was trimmed by 7 bases and the J gene end by 4 bases; junction bases not matched to a gene: 16. The CDR3 is made up of 17 amino acids. CDR3 in amino acids: CASILPAKREGRYEQYF. The CDR3, as DNA: TGTGCCAGCATTCTACCCGCAAAGCGGGAGGGCCGGTACGAGCAGTACTTC.

This clonotype occurred many times. The chain links TRBV11-2 to TRBJ2-1, with D possibly TRBD2 on 6 matching bases. This CDR3 has 13 residues. V was clipped by 1 base and J by 8 bases, with 9 bases between them. In germline, CDR1 is SGHAT, CDR2 FQNNGV. The CDR3 loop is CASSLVRGHEQFF. Here the CDR3 DNA reads TGTGCCAGCAGCTTAGTGCGGGGTCATGAGCAGTTCTTC.

In its sample, this clonotype was seen many times. The V call is TRBV30, the J call TRBJ2-4; D is ambiguous. This CDR3 comprises 14 residues. Trimming took 3 bases from V and 7 from J, leaving 16 bases between them. The V gene's germline CDR1 is GTSNPN and CDR2 SVGIG (reference sequence). The CDR3 loop is CAWRSAIGVNIQYF. The CDR3 region has the DNA TGTGCCTGGAGATCTGCAATTGGGGTTAACATTCAGTACTTC. Variable domain in full (rest from reference TRBV30 and TRBJ2-4): SQTIHQWPATLVQPVGSPLSLECTVEGTSNPNLYWYRQAAGRGLQLLFYSVGIGQISSEVPQNLSASRPQDRQFILSSKKLLLSDSGFYLCAWRSAIGVNIQYFGAGTRLSVL.

This clonotype was counted between two and nine times. The V and J genes are TRBV6-1 and TRBJ1-2; 8 nucleotides line up with TRBD1. J gave up 7 bases and V 5 bases, and 18 bases lay outside the gene matches. The length of the CDR3 is 17 residues. Germline V gives CDR1 MNHNS, CDR2 SASEGT. CDR3 region: CASSNPPDRAAVAGYTF. The CDR3 DNA follows: TGTGCCAGCAGTAACCCCCCGGACAGGGCGGCGGTGGCTGGCTACACCTTC.

This clonotype showed up many times. CDR3 bases: TGTGCCAGCAGCCTACAGGGAGGCGGGAGGCAAAACTACAATGAGCAGTTCTTC. It encodes CASSLQGGGRQNYNEQFF. The genes are TRBV7-8 and TRBJ2-1; TRBD2 matches at 8 bases. Trimming cost V 5 bases and J 3 bases; bases outside gene matches: 15. CDR3 size: 18 residues. Germline CDR1 and CDR2: SGHVS and FQNEAQ.

This clonotype was found many times. This chain joins TRBV6-1 and TRBJ1-2; no firm D call. The CDR3 is made up of 13 amino acids. Trimming pared 7 bases from V and 2 bases from J, leaving 11 bases between. Looked up from germline, CDR1 is MNHNS and CDR2 is SASEGT. The CDR3 region is CASNVGGNYGYTF. Here the CDR3 DNA reads TGTGCCAGCAACGTAGGAGGAAACTATGGCTACACCTTC.

This rearrangement joins TRBV20-1 to TRBJ1-3, with 7 bases fitting TRBD1. With V trimmed by 6 bases and J by 0 bases, 5 bases remained unmatched. CDR3 length: 14 residues. CDR1 is DFQATT, CDR2 SNEGSKA, per germline (reference sequence). The CDR3, as DNA: TGCAGTGCGGGCCGGGACAGCTCTGGAAACACCATATATTTT. It is translated as CSAGRDSSGNTIYF.

V usage is TRBV24-1 and J usage is TRBJ2-2; D unresolved. CDR1 is KGHDR, CDR2 SFDVKD, per germline. Trimming pared 8 bases from V and 0 bases from J, leaving 6 bases between. This CDR3 has 13 amino acids. CDR3 sequence reads: CATMDPNTGELFF. CDR3 DNA: TGTGCCACCATGGATCCGAACACCGGGGAGCTGTTTTTT.

This clonotype was seen a handful of times. The V gene is TRBV18, the J gene TRBJ2-7; D unclear. The CDR3 sequence is 14 residues long. Between the trimmed V and J ends, which lost 3 bases and 0 bases, there was a span of 9 bases. Germline CDR1 reads KGHSH; CDR2 reads LQKENI. This CDR3 is CASSPTVSSYEQYF. The CDR3 nucleotides are TGTGCCAGCTCACCGACTGTCAGCTCCTACGAGCAGTACTTC.

This clonotype has a handful of counts. V is TRBV5-1 and J is TRBJ1-3; D uncertain. Trimming took 1 base from V and 9 from J, leaving 14 bases between them. The CDR3 spans 14 residues. Germline CDR1 SGHRS, CDR2 YFSETQ. The CDR3 DNA follows: TGCGCCAGCAGCTTGATCGACACCCGCGGCACCATATATTTT. Its protein product is CASSLIDTRGTIYF.

This sequence joins TRBV7-9 and TRBJ1-1; a weak D match, TRBD1 (5 bases). The CDR3 sequence is 14 residues long. CDR1 is SEHNR, CDR2 FQNEAQ, per germline (reference sequence). Trimming took off 2 bases at V and 4 bases at J, with 11 bases between the two ends. The chain's CDR3 is CASSLTQGSTEAFF. The CDR3 coding sequence is TGTGCCAGCAGCTTAACGCAGGGTAGCACTGAAGCTTTCTTT.

This clonotype was recorded at least ten times. This sequence joins TRBV6-2 or TRBV6-3 and TRBJ2-7; no firm D call. The V gene lost 6 bases and the J gene lost 6 bases, with 9 bases spanning the gap. This CDR3 contains 11 residues. Germline assignment: CDR1 MNHEY and CDR2 SVGEGT. In DNA form, the CDR3 reads TGTGCCAGCAGCCCCCGGGTCGAGCAGTACTTC. Protein: CASSPRVEQYF.

The chain couples TRBV27 to TRBJ2-7; no clear D gene. With 4 bases removed from V and 5 bases from J, the gap between germline ends came to 15 bases. The CDR3 is 14 residues long. Germline values: CDR1 MNHEY, CDR2 SMNVEV (reference sequence). The CDR3 protein is CASSSLDEANEQYF. The CDR3 nucleotides read TGTGCCAGCAGTTCTCTAGACGAGGCGAACGAGCAGTACTTC.

Comments on this clonotype: A much larger clone is a single base away; this may be a read error. It is likely a read error, because the conserved phenylalanine at the end of the CDR3 is missing. The chain couples TRBV30 to TRBJ2-1, with D hard to call. The CDR3 has 11 residues. V shed 5 bases and J shed 2 bases, with 4 bases lying between them. Germline CDR1 GTSNPN, CDR2 SVGIG (reference sequence). CDR3 bases: TGTGCCTGGGCCGCCTACAATGAGCAGTTCTCC. It translates to CAWAAYNEQFS.

The chain combines TRBV7-2 with TRBJ2-5, with D possibly being TRBD2 (6 bases). The germline gives CDR1 SGHTA, CDR2 FQGNSA. CDR3 length: 15 amino acids. With 1 base removed from V and 5 bases from J, the gap between germline ends came to 14 bases. DNA for the CDR3: TGTGCCAGCAGCTTAGGACCAAGCGCGGGGGAGACCCAGTACTTC. This gives the protein CASSLGPSAGETQYF. The entire variable domain, with the rest obtained from reference TRBV7-2 and TRBJ2-5, is as follows: GAGVSQSPSNKVTEKGKDVELRCDPISGHTALYWYRQSLGQGLEFLIYFQGNSAPDKSGLPSDRFSAERTGGSVSTLTIQRTQQEDSAVYLCASSLGPSAGETQYFGPGTRLLVL.

In its sample, this clonotype was seen many times. V is TRBV30 and J is TRBJ1-3; D ambiguous. Trimming shortened V by 0 bases and J by 0 bases, and 12 bases separated the two germline ends. The CDR3 consists of 16 residues. Germline CDR1 and CDR2: GTSNPN and SVGIG (reference sequence). In DNA, the CDR3 is TGTGCCTGGAGTGTAAGGGCATTCATCTCTGGAAACACCATATATTTT. It specifies CAWSVRAFISGNTIYF.

This clonotype was counted between two and nine times. The chain couples TRBV19 to TRBJ2-1; D possibly uses TRBD1 or TRBD2 (5 bases each). V was trimmed by 9 bases and J by 5 bases, leaving 20 bases between them. The CDR3 sequence is 15 residues long. CDR1 LNHDA and CDR2 SQIVND come from the germline V gene (reference sequence). The CDR3 coding sequence is TGTGCCAGCAAGGGGATGTTAGGAGGCGACAATGAGCAGTTCTTC. Protein sequence: CASKGMLGGDNEQFF.

This clonotype was detected only a few times. The V and J genes are TRBV4-1 and TRBJ2-7; TRBD2 agrees at 11 bases. The trim removed 3 bases at V and 5 bases at J, leaving 12 bases unmatched. Germline assignment: CDR1 MGHRA and CDR2 YSYEKL. This CDR3 is 17 amino acids long. CDR3 nucleotides: TGCGCCAGCAGCCACGTGACTAGCGGGACTCAAGAAGACGAGCAGTACTTC. Translated, it gives CASSHVTSGTQEDEQYF.

This clonotype was seen a handful of times. J is TRBJ2-7 and V is TRBV4-2; D is uncertain. CDR3 length equals 17 residues. In germline, CDR1 is LGHNA, CDR2 YNFKEQ. V lost 6 bases to trimming and J lost 6 bases, with 27 bases between them. The CDR3 spells CASRPEPAAMGYTEQYF. The CDR3 DNA reads as TGTGCCAGCAGACCTGAACCGGCGGCGATGGGTTACACCGAGCAGTACTTC.

This clonotype was detected many times. J is TRBJ2-2 and V is TRBV20-1, with D tentatively TRBD1 (5 bases). Trimming removed 6 bases at V and 1 base at J, with 9 bases between. This CDR3 is built from 13 residues. Germline CDR1 DFQATT, CDR2 SNEGSKA (reference sequence). The CDR3 here is CSAAQGNTGELFF. In DNA, the CDR3 is TGCAGTGCCGCGCAGGGGAACACCGGGGAGCTGTTTTTT.

This chain links TRBV20-1 with TRBJ2-1; 10 bases agree with TRBD2. V lost 5 bases and J lost 1; bases outside the gene matches: 5. This CDR3 spans 15 amino acids. Germline V gene sequence: CDR1 DFQATT, CDR2 SNEGSKA (reference sequence). The CDR3 here is CSARGLASSYNEQFF. The CDR3 DNA reads TGCAGTGCTCGGGGACTAGCGAGTTCCTACAATGAGCAGTTCTTC.

On this clonotype: Germline is not matched at one junction end, which may reflect a read error. CDR3: CASSVGTFTYKQYF. CDR3 coding DNA: TGTGCCAGCAGCGTAGGGACTTTTACCTACAAGCAGTACTTC. The V and J genes are TRBV9 and TRBJ2-7; the D gene is possibly TRBD2 (5 bases). Germline V CDR1 and CDR2: SGDLS, YYNGEE. The CDR3 is 14 amino acids.

The gene calls are TRBV11-2 and TRBJ2-1, with 8 positions matching TRBD1. CDR3 size: 14 residues. Trimming at V came to 2 bases and at J to 6 bases, leaving 3 bases not matched to a gene. CDR1 SGHAT and CDR2 FQNNGV come from the germline V gene. The CDR3 region has the DNA TGTGCCAGCAGCTTACAGGGGGCGTCCAATGAGCAGTTCTTC. This codes for CASSLQGASNEQFF. The full variable domain, its missing parts supplied by reference TRBV11-2 and TRBJ2-1, is EAGVAQSPRYKIIEKRQSVAFWCNPISGHATLYWYQQILGQGPKLLIQFQNNGVVDDSQLPKDRFSAERLKGVDSTLKIQPAKLEDSAVYLCASSLQGASNEQFFGPGTRLTVL.